These 22 T cell receptor beta chains were sequenced from one sample in a study of blood T cell repertoires in COVID-19. Measured with immunoSEQ multiplex PCR; TCRdb has only the in-frame clones, and not every one. The sample gives 60,000 to 95,000 clones, about 92% of which show up once; roughly 15% is in the top ten. Sequences were obtained from peripheral blood. Every receptor here comes from an elderly woman with active or convalescent COVID-19.

The chain recombines TRBV5-3 with TRBJ1-4; perhaps TRBD1 as D (5 bases). TRBV5-3 is marked as an open reading frame, function uncertain. The CDR3 runs 15 residues. V was pared by 4 bases and J by 0 bases, with 10 bases between. The chain's CDR3 is CARSPGGATNEKLFF. The CDR3 DNA follows: TGTGCCAGAAGCCCGGGGGGTGCAACTAATGAAAAACTGTTTTTT.

The chain carries TRBV28 and TRBJ1-1; no definite D call. Between the trimmed V and J ends, which lost 2 bases and 8 bases, there was a span of 9 bases. Germline CDR1 MDHEN, CDR2 SYDVKM. CDR3 size: 12 residues. The DNA for the CDR3 is TGTGCCAGCAGTTTAAGCGGGTTCGAAGCTTTCTTT. This sequence encodes CASSLSGFEAFF.

This chain uses TRBV24-1 with TRBJ1-2; 9 positions match TRBD1. There are 14 residues in the CDR3. V was pared by 4 bases and J by 7 bases, with 6 bases of the junction left unmatched. Germline lookup yields CDR1 KGHDR and CDR2 SFDVKD. In DNA, the CDR3 is TGTGCCACCAGTGAGGGGGGACAGGGAATTGGCTACACCTTC. This codes for CATSEGGQGIGYTF.

V is TRBV5-1 and J is TRBJ1-1; 7 positions match TRBD1. Germline-derived CDR1 and CDR2 are SGHRS and YFSETQ. The junction had 5 bases not matched to a gene; V was cut back by 0 bases and J by 0 bases. CDR3 length: 16 amino acids. CDR3 coding DNA: TGCGCCAGCAGCTTGGGGTTAGGGACAGTGAACACTGAAGCTTTCTTT. Translating it yields CASSLGLGTVNTEAFF.

J is TRBJ2-1 and V is TRBV12-3 or TRBV12-4; D call uncertain. The CDR3 runs to 13 residues. Deletions cut 2 bases from V and 2 bases from J, with 4 bases between. For the CDR3, the DNA is TGTGCCAGCAGTTTACTAGCCTACAATGAGCAGTTCTTC. This gives the protein CASSLLAYNEQFF.

This clone has more than one count but fewer than ten. This chain connects TRBV5-1 to TRBJ2-1, with 9 bases identical to TRBD2. V lost 1 base and J lost 2; bases outside the gene matches: 4. CDR3 length: 16 amino acids. CDR1 is SGHRS, CDR2 YFSETQ, per germline. The DNA for the CDR3 is TGCGCCAGCAGCTTGCCGAGCGGGGGGCCCTACAATGAGCAGTTCTTC. Amino acids: CASSLPSGGPYNEQFF.

This chain uses TRBV2 with TRBJ1-1; D remains unclear. Trimming shortened V by 6 bases and J by 0 bases, and 5 bases separated the two germline ends. This CDR3 is 12 amino acids long. Germline V gives CDR1 SNHLY, CDR2 FYNNEI. The CDR3 sequence is CASSLLNTEAFF. The CDR3 DNA sequence: TGTGCCAGCAGCTTGTTGAACACTGAAGCTTTCTTT.

V gene TRBV2 combines with J gene TRBJ1-2; 8 bases agree with TRBD1. Germline V gives CDR1 SNHLY, CDR2 FYNNEI. This CDR3 comprises 15 residues. The trim removed 4 bases at V and 7 bases at J, leaving 11 bases unmatched. The CDR3 loop is CASSALGQGISGYTF. CDR3 coding DNA: TGTGCCAGCAGTGCGCTAGGACAGGGTATCTCTGGCTACACCTTC.

V usage is TRBV29-1 and J usage is TRBJ2-1, with 9 nucleotides matching TRBD1. Germline V CDR1 and CDR2: SQVTM, ANQGSEA. Trimming took 4 bases from V and 7 from J; bases not matched to a gene: 8. This CDR3 spans 14 amino acids. CDR3 loop: CSVGGYRGLNEQFF. The CDR3 nucleotides read TGCAGCGTTGGGGGGTACAGGGGGCTGAATGAGCAGTTCTTC.

The rearrangement links TRBV5-1 to TRBJ1-2; 9 bases are a match to TRBD1. Trimming removed 2 bases from V and 2 bases from J; junction bases left unmatched: 1. This CDR3 region has 14 residues. Germline V gene data show CDR1 as SGHRS and CDR2 as YFSETQ. CDR3 region: CASSFTGGNYGYTF. The CDR3 DNA is TGCGCCAGCAGCTTTACAGGGGGCAACTATGGCTACACCTTC.

The chain couples TRBV4-1 to TRBJ1-2; 9 nucleotides line up with TRBD1. V lost 3 bases to trimming and J lost 6 bases; unmatched junction nucleotides: 2. The length of the CDR3 is 13 residues. Germline assignment: CDR1 MGHRA and CDR2 YSYEKL. The CDR3 sequence: CASSQRTGDGYTF. CDR3 sequence (DNA): TGCGCCAGCAGCCAGCGGACAGGGGATGGCTACACCTTC.

This chain joins TRBV7-9 and TRBJ2-7, with 8 bases identical to TRBD2. J gave up 7 bases and V 5 bases, and 10 bases lay outside the gene matches. CDR1 and CDR2 (germline): SEHNR, FQNEAQ (reference sequence). The CDR3 extends over 14 amino acids. This chain's CDR3 is CASSPPAVAGEQYF. CDR3 nucleotide sequence: TGTGCCAGCAGCCCGCCCGCGGTAGCGGGGGAGCAGTACTTC.

The chain recombines TRBV29-1 with TRBJ1-2; D not certain. CDR1 and CDR2 from the germline V gene are SQVTM and ANQGSEA. The CDR3 spans 13 residues. V shed 6 bases and J shed 0 bases, with 11 bases lying between them. The chain's CDR3 is CSVHSSPNYGYTF. In DNA form, the CDR3 reads TGCAGCGTCCACAGCAGTCCTAACTATGGCTACACCTTC.

This clone has more than one count but fewer than ten. The genes are TRBV5-1 and TRBJ2-1; 10 bases match TRBD2. Germline loops: CDR1 SGHRS, CDR2 YFSETQ. The CDR3 has 15 residues. After removal of 4 bases from V and 0 bases from J, the junction contained 1 base not matched to a gene. The DNA of the CDR3 is TGCGCCAGCAGCACTAGCGGGGACTCCTACAATGAGCAGTTCTTC. The encoded protein is CASSTSGDSYNEQFF.

This sequence joins TRBV3-1 (or the pseudogene TRBV3-2) and TRBJ2-7, with 14 nucleotides matching TRBD2. Germline lookup yields CDR1 LGHDT and CDR2 YNNKEL (reference sequence). The V and J ends lost 4 bases and 0 bases, in that order; junction bases with no gene match: 8. The CDR3 length is 18 residues. The DNA for the CDR3 is TGTGCCAGCAGCCGTGGACTAGCGGGGGGCACAAGCTCCTACGAGCAGTACTTC. This codes for CASSRGLAGGTSSYEQYF.

The CDR3 protein is CASSYLAGYEQYF. The CDR3 DNA follows: TGTGCCAGCAGTTACCTTGCAGGGTACGAGCAGTACTTC. This chain joins TRBV6-5 and TRBJ2-7; tentatively, D is TRBD1 (5 bases). Germline V gene lookup returns CDR1 MNHEY and CDR2 SVGAGI. V was shortened by 2 bases and J by 4 bases, with 9 bases between the two germline ends. The CDR3 spans 13 residues.

The chain carries TRBV5-1 and TRBJ1-1; D not resolved. Per germline, CDR1 SGHRS and CDR2 YFSETQ. This CDR3 is built from 15 residues. V was cut by 0 bases and J by 5 bases, with 14 bases left in between. As DNA, the CDR3 is TGCGCCAGCAGCTTGGGAGTCCTCCACCCAACTGAAGCTTTCTTT. Its protein product is CASSLGVLHPTEAFF. The whole variable domain, remainder taken from reference TRBV5-1 and TRBJ1-1, is KAGVTQTPRYLIKTRGQQVTLSCSPISGHRSVSWYQQTPGQGLQFLFEYFSETQRNKGNFPGRFSGRQFSNSRSEMNVSTLELGDSALYLCASSLGVLHPTEAFFGQGTRLTVV.

This clone has only one observation. The rearrangement uses TRBV7-9 and TRBJ1-3, with no clear D. Per germline, CDR1 SEHNR and CDR2 FQNEAQ (reference sequence). V was shortened by 3 bases and J by 0 bases, with 6 bases between the two germline ends. The CDR3 consists of 14 residues. CDR3 coding DNA: TGTGCCAGCAGCTTGACAATCTCTGGAAACACCATATATTTT. It encodes CASSLTISGNTIYF. The whole variable domain, remainder taken from reference TRBV7-9 and TRBJ1-3, is DTGVSQNPRHKITKRGQNVTFRCDPISEHNRLYWYRQTLGQGPEFLTYFQNEAQLEKSRLLSDRFSAERPKGSFSTLEIQRTEQGDSAMYLCASSLTISGNTIYFGEGSWLTVV.

The chain recombines TRBV5-4 with TRBJ1-1, with a possible D match to TRBD1 (5 bases). The germline gives CDR1 SGHNT, CDR2 YYREEE (reference sequence). The V end was cut by 0 bases, the J end by 4 bases, with 10 bases between. This CDR3 has 14 amino acids. The CDR3 DNA reads as TGTGCCAGCAGCTTGGGTGCGGGGGGCACTGAAGCTTTCTTT. Its translation: CASSLGAGGTEAFF.

The chain joins TRBV9 to TRBJ1-6, with D perhaps matching TRBD1 (5 bases). V lost 2 bases and J 7 bases, leaving 13 bases between the germline ends. This CDR3 has 15 residues. Looked up from germline, CDR1 is SGDLS and CDR2 is YYNGEE. In DNA, the CDR3 is TGTGCCAGCAGCGTCGCCGGGACTCCGAATTCACCCCTCCACTTT. It is translated as CASSVAGTPNSPLHF.

The V gene is TRBV5-4, the J gene TRBJ2-3; 14 bases fit TRBD2. CDR1 and CDR2 (germline): SGHNT, YYREEE (reference sequence). Trimming at V came to 5 bases and at J to 2 bases, leaving 4 bases not matched to a gene. The CDR3 sequence is 16 residues long. The chain's CDR3 is CASRTGLAGVTDTQYF. DNA for the CDR3: TGTGCCAGCAGAACGGGACTAGCGGGGGTCACAGATACGCAGTATTTT.

The rearrangement links TRBV2 to TRBJ2-5; 11 nucleotides agree with TRBD2. Germline V gene lookup returns CDR1 SNHLY and CDR2 FYNNEI. This CDR3 has 17 amino acids. V lost 4 bases, J lost 1 base, and 8 bases stayed unmatched. The CDR3 DNA follows: TGTGCCAGCAGTGTAGGGCTAGCGGGGGGTTTCCAAGAGACCCAGTACTTC. Translation: CASSVGLAGGFQETQYF. The full variable domain, rest sourced from reference TRBV2 and TRBJ2-5, is EPEVTQTPSHQVTQMGQEVILRCVPISNHLYFYWYRQILGQKVEFLVSFYNNEISEKSEIFDDQFSVERPDGSNFTLKIRSTKLEDSAMYFCASSVGLAGGFQETQYFGPGTRLLVL.